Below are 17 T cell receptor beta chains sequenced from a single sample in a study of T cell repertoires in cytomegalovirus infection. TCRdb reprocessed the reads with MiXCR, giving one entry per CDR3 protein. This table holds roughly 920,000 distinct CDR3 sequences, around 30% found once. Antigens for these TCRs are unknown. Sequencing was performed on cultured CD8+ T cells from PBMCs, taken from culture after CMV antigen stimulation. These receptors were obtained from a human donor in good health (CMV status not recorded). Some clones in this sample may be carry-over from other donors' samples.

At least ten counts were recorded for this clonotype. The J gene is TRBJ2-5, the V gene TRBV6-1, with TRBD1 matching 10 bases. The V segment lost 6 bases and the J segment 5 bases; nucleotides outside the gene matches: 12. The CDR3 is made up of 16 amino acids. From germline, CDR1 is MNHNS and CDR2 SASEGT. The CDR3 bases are TGTGCCAGCAGCCACTGGGGACAGGGGCTTGGGGAGACCCAGTACTTC. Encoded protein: CASSHWGQGLGETQYF.

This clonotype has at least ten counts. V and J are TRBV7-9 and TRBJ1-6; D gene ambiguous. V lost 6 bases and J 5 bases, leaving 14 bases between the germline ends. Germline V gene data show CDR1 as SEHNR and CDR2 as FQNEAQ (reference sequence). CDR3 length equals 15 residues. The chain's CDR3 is CASSLSGMNNSPLHF. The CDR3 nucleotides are TGTGCCAGCAGTCTTTCGGGGATGAATAATTCACCCCTCCACTTT. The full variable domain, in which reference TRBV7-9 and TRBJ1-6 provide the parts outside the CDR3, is DTGVSQNPRHKITKRGQNVTFRCDPISEHNRLYWYRQTLGQGPEFLTYFQNEAQLEKSRLLSDRFSAERPKGSFSTLEIQRTEQGDSAMYLCASSLSGMNNSPLHFGNGTRLTVT.

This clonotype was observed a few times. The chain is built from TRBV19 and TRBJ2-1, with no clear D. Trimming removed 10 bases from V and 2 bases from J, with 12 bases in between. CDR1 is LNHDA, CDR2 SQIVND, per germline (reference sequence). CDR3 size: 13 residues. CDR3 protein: CATLDWTYNEQFF. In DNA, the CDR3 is TGTGCCACTCTTGACTGGACCTACAATGAGCAGTTCTTC.

CDR3 nucleotide sequence: TGTGCCAGCAGCGACCGGGACAGCAATGAGCAGTTCTTC. Translating it yields CASSDRDSNEQFF. V is TRBV7-2 and J is TRBJ2-1; 7 positions agree with TRBD1. This CDR3 comprises 13 residues. Germline CDR1 SGHTA, CDR2 FQGNSA. The V segment lost 5 bases and the J segment 6 bases; nucleotides outside the gene matches: 4.

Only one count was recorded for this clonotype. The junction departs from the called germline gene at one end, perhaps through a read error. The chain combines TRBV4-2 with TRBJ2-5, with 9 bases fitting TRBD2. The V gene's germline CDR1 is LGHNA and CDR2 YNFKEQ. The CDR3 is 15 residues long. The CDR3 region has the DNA TGTGTCAGCAGCCAAGAAGCGACTAGCGGACGGACCCAGTACTTC. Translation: CVSSQEATSGRTQYF.

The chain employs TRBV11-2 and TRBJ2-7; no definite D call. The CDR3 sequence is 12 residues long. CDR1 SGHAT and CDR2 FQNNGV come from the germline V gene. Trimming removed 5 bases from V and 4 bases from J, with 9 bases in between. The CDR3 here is CASSVFQYEQYV. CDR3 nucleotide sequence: TGTGCCAGCAGCGTATTTCAATACGAGCAGTACGTC.

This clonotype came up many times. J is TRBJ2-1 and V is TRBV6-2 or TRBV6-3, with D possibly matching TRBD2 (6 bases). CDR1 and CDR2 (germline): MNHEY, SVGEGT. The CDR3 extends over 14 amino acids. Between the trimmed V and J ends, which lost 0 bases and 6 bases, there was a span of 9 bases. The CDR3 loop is CASSYSYGGNEQFF. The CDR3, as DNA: TGTGCCAGCAGTTACTCGTACGGGGGCAATGAGCAGTTCTTC.

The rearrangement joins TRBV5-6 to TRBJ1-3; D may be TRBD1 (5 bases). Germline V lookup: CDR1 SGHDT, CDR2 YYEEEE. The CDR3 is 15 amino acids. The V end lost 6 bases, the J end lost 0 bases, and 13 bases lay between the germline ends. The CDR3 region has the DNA TGTGCCAGCATCCCGTGGGGCGGCTCTGGAAACACCATATATTTT. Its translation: CASIPWGGSGNTIYF.

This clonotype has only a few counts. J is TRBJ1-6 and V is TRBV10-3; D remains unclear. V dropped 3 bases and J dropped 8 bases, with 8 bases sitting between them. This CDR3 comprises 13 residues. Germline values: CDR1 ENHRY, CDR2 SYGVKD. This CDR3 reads CAISEDKYSPLHF. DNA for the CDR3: TGTGCCATCAGTGAAGACAAATATTCACCCCTCCACTTT.

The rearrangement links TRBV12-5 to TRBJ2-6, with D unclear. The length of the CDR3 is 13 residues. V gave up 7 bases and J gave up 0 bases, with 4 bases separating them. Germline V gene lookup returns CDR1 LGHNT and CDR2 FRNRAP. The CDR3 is CASEGSGANVLTF. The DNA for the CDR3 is TGTGCTAGTGAGGGCTCTGGGGCCAACGTCCTGACTTTC.

As DNA, the CDR3 is TGTGCCAGCACCAAACAGGGGGCAGGCACTGAAGCTTTCTTT. It yields the protein CASTKQGAGTEAFF. J is TRBJ1-1 and V is TRBV5-5; TRBD1 aligns across 9 bases. CDR3 length: 14 amino acids. CDR1 and CDR2 from the germline V gene are SGHKS and YYEKEE (reference sequence). The ends lost 6 bases at V and 4 bases at J; junction bases unmatched: 7.

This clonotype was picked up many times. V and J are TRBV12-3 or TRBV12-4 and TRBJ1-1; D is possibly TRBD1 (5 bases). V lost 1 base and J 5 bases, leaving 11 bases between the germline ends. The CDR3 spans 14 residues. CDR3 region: CASSLGPQGTEAFF. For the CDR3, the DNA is TGTGCCAGCAGTTTAGGGCCTCAGGGAACTGAAGCTTTCTTT.

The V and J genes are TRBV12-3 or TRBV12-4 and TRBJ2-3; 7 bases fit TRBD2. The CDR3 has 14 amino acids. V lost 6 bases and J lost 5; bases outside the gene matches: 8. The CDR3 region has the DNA TGTGCCAGCAGCTCTTGGGGGGGTGAAGATACGCAGTATTTT. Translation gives CASSSWGGEDTQYF.

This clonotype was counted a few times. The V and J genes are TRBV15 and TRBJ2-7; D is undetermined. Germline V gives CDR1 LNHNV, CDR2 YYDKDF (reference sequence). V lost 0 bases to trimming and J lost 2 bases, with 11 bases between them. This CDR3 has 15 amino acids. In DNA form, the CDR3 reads TGTGCCACCAGCAGAGAAAGGGAAGTCACCTACGAGCAGTACTTC. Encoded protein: CATSREREVTYEQYF.

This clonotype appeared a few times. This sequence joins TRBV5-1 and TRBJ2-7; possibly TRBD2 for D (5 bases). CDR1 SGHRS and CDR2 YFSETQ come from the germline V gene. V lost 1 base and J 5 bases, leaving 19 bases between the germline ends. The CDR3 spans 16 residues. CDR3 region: CASSLSHGRSGDEQYF. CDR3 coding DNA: TGCGCCAGCAGCTTGTCACATGGACGGTCCGGGGACGAGCAGTACTTC.

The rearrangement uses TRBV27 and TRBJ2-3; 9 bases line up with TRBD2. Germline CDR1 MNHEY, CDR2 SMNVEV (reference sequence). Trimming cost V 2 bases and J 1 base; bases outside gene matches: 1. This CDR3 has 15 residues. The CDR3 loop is CASSLRTSGTDTQYF. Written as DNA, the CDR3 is TGTGCCAGCAGTTTACGGACTAGCGGCACAGATACGCAGTATTTT.

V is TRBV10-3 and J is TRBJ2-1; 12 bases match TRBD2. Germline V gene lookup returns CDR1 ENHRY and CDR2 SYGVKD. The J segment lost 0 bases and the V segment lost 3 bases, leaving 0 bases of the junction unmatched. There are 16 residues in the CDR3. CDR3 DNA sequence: TGTGCCATCAGTGAACTAGCGGGGGGCTCCTACAATGAGCAGTTCTTC. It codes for CAISELAGGSYNEQFF.